A selection of T cell receptor beta chains follows, all from one sample in a study of T-cell memory formation after mild COVID-19. TCRdb processed the 5' RACE reads anew with MiXCR; each CDR3 protein has one entry. This sample has just over 350,000 distinct CDR3 sequences; approximately 15% occur once, and the top ten carry less than 25%. The material sequenced was PBMCs or a T cell subset sorted from them (not recorded which). These receptor sequences come from a man younger than 30 who had mild COVID-19 (a few samples of this study predate the infection). Cell type and time point are not known. CDR3s include the opening cysteine and the closing phenylalanine or tryptophan. D genes are given only for firm matches. Not all rows give a size; the values are once, few, many and, for expanded clones, a class.

>TRBV20-1|TRBJ1-1|NA|TRBD1
CSAAGTGAGRTEAFF
TGCAGTGCCGCGGGGACAGGGGCAGGACGGACTGAAGCTTTCTTT
>TRBV5-1|TRBJ2-1|many|TRBD2
CASSFGTSSNEQFF
TGCGCCAGCAGCTTTGGGACTAGCTCTAATGAGCAGTTCTTC
>TRBV5-1|TRBJ2-7|many|NA
CASSLGVGAAEQYF
TGCGCCAGCAGCTTGGGTGTGGGGGCAGCCGAGCAGTACTTC
>TRBV19|TRBJ2-2|NA|NA
CASIREDTGELFF
TGTGCCAGTATCAGGGAGGACACCGGGGAGCTGTTTTTT
>TRBV27|TRBJ2-6|many|NA
CASSLTGAGANVLTF
TGTGCCAGCAGTTTAACGGGGGCAGGGGCCAACGTCCTGACTTTC
>TRBV12-3/TRBV12-4|TRBJ1-1|few|TRBD1
CASRPTGQGPVTEAFF
TGTGCCAGCAGACCTACCGGACAGGGACCTGTCACTGAAGCTTTCTTT
>TRBV5-1|TRBJ2-5|NA|NA
CASSGGTAQETQYF
TGCGCCAGCAGCGGAGGGACAGCTCAAGAGACCCAGTACTTC
>TRBV7-9|TRBJ2-3|few|NA
CASSTNRGAGGDTQYF
TGTGCCAGCAGCACCAATCGGGGGGCCGGGGGAGATACGCAGTATTTT
>TRBV2|TRBJ2-3|NA|NA
CASRKGGADRIDTQYF
TGTGCCAGCAGGAAAGGGGGGGCCGATCGGATAGATACGCAGTATTTT
>TRBV27|TRBJ2-1|NA|TRBD2
CASSLSYSGGPFYNEQFF
TGTGCCAGCAGTTTATCTTATAGCGGGGGCCCCTTTTACAATGAGCAGTTCTTC
>TRBV11-2|TRBJ1-5|few|NA
CASSREENQPQHF
TGTGCCAGCAGCCGTGAGGAGAATCAGCCCCAGCATTTT
>TRBV28|TRBJ2-3|NA|TRBD1
CASSVTGFRTDTQYF
TGTGCCAGCAGTGTGACAGGGTTTAGAACAGATACGCAGTATTTT
>TRBV4-1|TRBJ1-2|few|TRBD1
CASSQSDRAGLYYGYTF
TGCGCCAGCAGCCAATCGGACAGGGCCGGCCTGTACTATGGCTACACCTTC
>TRBV2|TRBJ2-1|NA|NA
CASRPTLGSEQFF
TGTGCCAGCAGGCCTACGTTGGGGAGTGAGCAGTTCTTC
>TRBV12-3/TRBV12-4|TRBJ2-1|many|TRBD2
CASSPSGGSEQFF
TGTGCCAGCAGTCCTAGCGGGGGCAGTGAGCAGTTCTTC
>TRBV7-2|TRBJ2-5|once|NA
CASRRRDSWETQYF
TGTGCCAGCAGACGGAGAGATTCGTGGGAGACCCAGTACTTC
>TRBV7-2|TRBJ2-7|NA|TRBD2
CASSLRGGKDYEQYF
TGTGCCAGCAGCCTGCGGGGGGGCAAGGACTACGAGCAGTACTTC
>TRBV7-6|TRBJ2-3|NA|TRBD2
CASSLLAGGGDTQYF
TGTGCCAGCAGCTTACTAGCGGGGGGAGGAGATACGCAGTATTTT
>TRBV7-2|TRBJ1-1|NA|NA
CVSRENTEAFF
TGTGTTAGCCGAGAGAACACTGAAGCTTTCTTT
>TRBV14|TRBJ2-3|once|NA
CASSYLGADTQYF
TGTGCCAGCAGCTATTTGGGGGCAGATACGCAGTATTTT
>TRBV15|TRBJ1-5|few|NA
CATSRNRHNQPQHF
TGTGCCACCAGCAGAAACAGACACAATCAGCCCCAGCATTTT
>TRBV5-1|TRBJ2-3|many|NA
CASSLARWGAGDTQYF
TGCGCCAGCAGCTTGGCCCGGTGGGGGGCGGGAGATACGCAGTATTTT
>TRBV29-1|TRBJ2-3|NA|NA
CSVVATTDTQYF
TGCAGCGTTGTTGCGACCACAGATACGCAGTATTTT
>TRBV7-6|TRBJ2-1|NA|TRBD2
CASSRGGANEQFF
TGTGCCAGCAGCCGCGGGGGGGCCAATGAGCAGTTCTTC
>TRBV5-1|TRBJ1-1|few|TRBD1
CASSLAQGEVKAFF
TGCGCCAGCAGCTTGGCCCAGGGGGAAGTCAAAGCTTTCTTT
>TRBV4-3|TRBJ2-3|many|NA
CASSQDRLADTQYF
TGCGCCAGCAGCCAAGATAGGCTCGCAGATACGCAGTATTTT
>TRBV6-6|TRBJ2-1|few|TRBD2
CASTYGGESYNEQFF
TGTGCCAGCACTTATGGGGGGGAGTCCTACAATGAGCAGTTCTTC
>TRBV5-1|TRBJ2-7|NA|TRBD2
CASSLRLAEGEQYF
TGCGCCAGCAGCTTGCGGCTAGCGGAAGGGGAGCAGTACTTC
>TRBV11-2|TRBJ2-2|NA|TRBD1
CASSLIRDRLTGELFF
TGTGCCAGCAGCTTAATCCGGGACAGACTAACCGGGGAGCTGTTTTTT
>TRBV25-1|TRBJ1-1|NA|NA
CASSALDPNTEAFF
TGTGCCAGCAGTGCCTTGGACCCTAACACTGAAGCTTTCTTT
>TRBV5-1|TRBJ2-1|few|TRBD1
CASSSKGTGTGQGYNEQFF
TGCGCCAGCAGCTCAAAAGGAACGGGAACGGGACAGGGCTACAATGAGCAGTTCTTC
>TRBV9|TRBJ2-1|few|TRBD1
CASSVVVGGRSNEQFF
TGTGCCAGCAGCGTAGTCGTAGGGGGCAGGTCCAATGAGCAGTTCTTC
>TRBV24-1|TRBJ2-1|many|NA
CATSDSTRAYNEQFF
TGTGCCACCAGTGATTCGACTAGGGCCTACAATGAGCAGTTCTTC
>TRBV2|TRBJ1-4|NA|NA
CASSLGSTNEKLFF
TGTGCCAGCAGCCTAGGTTCAACTAATGAAAAACTGTTTTTT
>TRBV6-1|TRBJ2-6|NA|NA
CASSEQATGANVLTF
TGTGCCAGCAGTGAACAGGCCACTGGGGCCAACGTCCTGACTTTC
>TRBV21-1|TRBJ2-1|NA|NA
CASSKPELLDRAFNEQFF
TGTGCCAGCAGCAAACCCGAACTTCTGGACAGGGCTTTCAATGAGCAGTTCTTC
>TRBV20-1|TRBJ2-1|few|NA
CSAEASVASYNEQFF
TGCAGTGCAGAGGCTAGCGTAGCCTCCTACAATGAGCAGTTCTTC
>TRBV4-3|TRBJ2-2|few|TRBD2
CASSREGLARANTGELFF
TGCGCCAGCAGCCGGGAAGGACTAGCGCGCGCGAACACCGGGGAGCTGTTTTTT
>TRBV7-2|TRBJ1-2|few|NA
CASSTDPQNYGYTF
TGTGCCAGCAGCACTGACCCCCAAAACTATGGCTACACCTTC
>TRBV19|TRBJ1-1|few|NA
CASSILGQDMNTEAFF
TGTGCCAGTAGTATCTTGGGACAAGACATGAACACTGAAGCTTTCTTT
>TRBV2|TRBJ1-1|few|NA
CASRLQGGRGAFF
TGTGCCAGCAGGCTCCAGGGCGGGAGGGGAGCTTTCTTT
>TRBV5-6|TRBJ2-5|NA|NA
CASSPESRDIGTQYF
TGTGCCAGCAGCCCTGAGTCCCGGGACATTGGGACCCAGTACTTC
>TRBV3-2|TRBJ2-4|few|NA
CASGTGAKNIQYF
TGTGCCAGCGGGACAGGGGCCAAAAACATTCAGTACTTC
>TRBV7-3|TRBJ2-1|few|TRBD2
CASSPGRGGRGNEQFF
TGTGCCAGCAGCCCCGGCCGGGGGGGGCGGGGGAATGAGCAGTTCTTC
>TRBV7-2|TRBJ1-5|many|NA
CASSFMGSNQPQHF
TGTGCCAGCAGCTTCATGGGCTCGAATCAGCCCCAGCATTTT
>TRBV7-9|TRBJ2-7|few|NA
CASSLGTSGEQYF
TGTGCCAGCAGCCTAGGGACTTCGGGCGAGCAGTACTTC
>TRBV6-2/TRBV6-3|TRBJ2-5|NA|NA
CASSPTSQETQYF
TGTGCCAGCAGTCCGACGTCCCAAGAGACCCAGTACTTC
>TRBV4-3|TRBJ2-2|few|NA
CASSQDSGELFF
TGCGCCAGCAGCCAAGATTCCGGGGAGCTGTTTTTT
>TRBV29-1|TRBJ1-1|NA|TRBD1
CSAATGAFEAFF
TGCAGCGCGGCTACAGGGGCCTTTGAAGCTTTCTTT
>TRBV5-1|TRBJ1-4|NA|NA
CASAKEGGRKLFF
TGCGCCAGCGCAAAGGAGGGGGGGAGGAAACTGTTTTTT
>TRBV7-2|TRBJ2-2|few|NA
CASSLASRTGELFF
TGTGCCAGCAGCTTGGCTTCACGCACCGGGGAGCTGTTTTTT
>TRBV20-1|TRBJ1-5|NA|NA
CSALGSGNQPQHF
TGCAGTGCCCTAGGATCAGGCAATCAGCCCCAGCATTTT
>TRBV7-9|TRBJ2-3|few|TRBD2
CASSLAVEAGGDTQYF
TGTGCCAGCAGCTTAGCCGTGGAAGCGGGGGGAGATACGCAGTATTTT
>TRBV12-3/TRBV12-4|TRBJ2-3|few|NA
CASSFWGPQALRPDTQYF
TGTGCCAGCAGTTTCTGGGGACCACAAGCCCTGAGGCCAGATACGCAGTATTTT
>TRBV7-9|TRBJ2-2|NA|NA
CASSFGWSNTGELFF
TGTGCCAGCAGCTTCGGGTGGTCGAACACCGGGGAGCTGTTTTTT
>TRBV29-1|TRBJ1-1|NA|TRBD1
CSVGPPDRVTTEAFF
TGCAGCGTTGGCCCCCCCGACAGGGTGACGACTGAAGCTTTCTTT
>TRBV7-8|TRBJ2-6|few|NA
CASSRARDPGANVLTF
TGTGCCAGCAGCCGAGCGAGGGACCCCGGGGCCAACGTCCTGACTTTC